This T cell receptor (beta chain) was captured by sequencing in a study of T-cell reconstitution after alpha-beta-depleted transplantation in children. Unique molecular identifiers were built into the TCRbeta library. Using its own MiXCR run on the PCR reads, TCRdb lists one record per CDR3 protein. The table records over 550,000 distinct CDR3 sequences, roughly a tenth of them present only once. This clonotype was detected many times. The material was PBMCs from the stem cell graft donor, obtained from the stem cell graft. The sequence was obtained from a human donor who donated a stem cell graft to a child with acute myeloid leukemia.

The CDR3 protein is CASRPLAGVTDTQYF. The DNA of the CDR3 is TGCGCCAGCAGACCCCTCGCGGGAGTCACAGATACGCAGTATTTT. The rearrangement uses TRBV5-1 and TRBJ2-3; 7 bases fit TRBD2. V shed 5 bases and J 2 bases; nucleotides not matched to a gene: 8. This CDR3 is 15 amino acids long. The germline V gene encodes CDR1 SGHRS and CDR2 YFSETQ.